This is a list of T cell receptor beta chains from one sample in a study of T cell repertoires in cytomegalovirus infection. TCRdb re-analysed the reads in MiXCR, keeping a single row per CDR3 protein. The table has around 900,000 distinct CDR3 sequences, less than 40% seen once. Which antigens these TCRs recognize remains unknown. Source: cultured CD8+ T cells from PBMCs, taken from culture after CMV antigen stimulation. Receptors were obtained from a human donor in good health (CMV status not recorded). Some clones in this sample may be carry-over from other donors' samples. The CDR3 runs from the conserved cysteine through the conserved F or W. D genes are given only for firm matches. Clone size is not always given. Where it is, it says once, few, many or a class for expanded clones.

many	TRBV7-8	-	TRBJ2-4	TGTGCCAGCAGCTTAGAGTTTGCTTCTATAGCCAAAAACATTCAGTACTTC	CASSLEFASIAKNIQYF
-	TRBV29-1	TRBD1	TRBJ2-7	TGCAGCGTTGAAGGAGGCGACAGGGGCTACGAGCAGTACTTC	CSVEGGDRGYEQYF
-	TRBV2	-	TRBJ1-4	TGTGCCAGCAGTGAAAGGAAAAAACTGTTTTTT	CASSERKKLFF
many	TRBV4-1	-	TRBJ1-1	TGCGCCAGCAGCCCTGGAAAGCCCTCAACTGAAGCTTTCTTT	CASSPGKPSTEAFF
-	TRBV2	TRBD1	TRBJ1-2	TGTGCCAGCAGCTTACCCGGGACAGAAATCAAATATGGCTACACCTTC	CASSLPGTEIKYGYTF
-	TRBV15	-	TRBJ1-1	TGTGCCACCAGCAGAGGACAGATCATGAACACTGAAGCTTTCTTT	CATSRGQIMNTEAFF
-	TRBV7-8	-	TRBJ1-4	TGTGCCAGCAGCTTACAGGGCAAGGAAAAACTGTTTTTT	CASSLQGKEKLFF
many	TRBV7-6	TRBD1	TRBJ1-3	TGTGCCAGCAGCCCGGGACAGGTCTCTGGAAACACCATATATTTT	CASSPGQVSGNTIYF
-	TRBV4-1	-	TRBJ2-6	TGCGCCAGCAGCCAAGACGGGACTTATTATTACGGGGTCCTGACTTTC	CASSQDGTYYYGVLTF
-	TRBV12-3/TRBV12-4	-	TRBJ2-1	TGTGCCAGCAGTGCAGGGATTAATGAGCAGTTCTTC	CASSAGINEQFF
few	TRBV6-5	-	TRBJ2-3	TGTGCCAGCGGGAGGGGGCAAGATACGCAGTATTTT	CASGRGQDTQYF
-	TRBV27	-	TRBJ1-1	TGTGCCAGCAGTCAGTCACAGGGAAGAGTGACTGAAGCTTTCTTT	CASSQSQGRVTEAFF
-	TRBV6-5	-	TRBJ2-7	TGTGCCAGCAGCATGTCCTACGAGCAGTACTTC	CASSMSYEQYF
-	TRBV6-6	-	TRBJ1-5	TGTGCCAGCAGTTACTCGCCCGGACAGTCCAATCAGCCCCAGCATTTT	CASSYSPGQSNQPQHF
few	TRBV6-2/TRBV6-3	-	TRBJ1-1	TGTGCCAGCAGTTACGGCTCAGGGTTTGAAGCTTTCTTT	CASSYGSGFEAFF
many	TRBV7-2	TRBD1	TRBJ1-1	TGTGCCAGCAGCTTAGTCAGGGGGGCTGAAGCTTTCTTT	CASSLVRGAEAFF
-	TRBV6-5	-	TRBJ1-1	TGTGCCAGCAGTTACTCGAGAGGGGGAGGTACTGAAGCTTTCTTT	CASSYSRGGGTEAFF
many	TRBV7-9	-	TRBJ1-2	TGTGCCAGCAGCTACAGACAGGACTATGGCTACACCTTC	CASSYRQDYGYTF
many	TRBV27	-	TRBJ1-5	TGTGCCAGCAGTGACAGTAGCAATCAGCCCCAGCATTTT	CASSDSSNQPQHF
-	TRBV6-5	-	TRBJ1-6	TGTGCCAGCAGCCAACAAAGGGGACGGTTTAATTCACCCCTCCACTTT	CASSQQRGRFNSPLHF
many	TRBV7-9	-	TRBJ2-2	TGTGCCAGCAGCCCGGTCGGGAACACCGGGGAGCTGTTTTTT	CASSPVGNTGELFF
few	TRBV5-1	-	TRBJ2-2	TGCGCCAGCAGCTTGCGCGGGGTCCTTGACACCGGGGAGCTGTTTTTT	CASSLRGVLDTGELFF
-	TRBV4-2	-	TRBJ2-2	TGTGCCAGCAGCCAAGATAGGACAGCCCAAAGGGAGCTGTTTTTT	CASSQDRTAQRELFF
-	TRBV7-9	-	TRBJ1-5	TGTGCCAGCAGCTTAGCGGGGTCGGTGAGCCAGCATTTT	CASSLAGSVSQHF
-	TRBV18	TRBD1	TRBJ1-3	TGTGCCAGTCCCGACAGGGGGACAAACACCATATATTTT	CASPDRGTNTIYF
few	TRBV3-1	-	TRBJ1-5	TGTGCCAGCAGCCAAGAGACGGGTAAGAGCAATCAGCCCCAGCATTTT	CASSQETGKSNQPQHF
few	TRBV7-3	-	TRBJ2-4	TGTGCCAGCAGCTTAACGTGGAGTCCCGGGATGAACATTCAGTACTTC	CASSLTWSPGMNIQYF
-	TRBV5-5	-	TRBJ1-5	TGTGCCAGCAGCTTACGAGGGGCAGCCCACAATCAGCCCCAGCATTTT	CASSLRGAAHNQPQHF
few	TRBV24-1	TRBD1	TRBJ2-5	TGTGCCACCAGTGTACAGGGGTCTTTGGGTGAAGAGACCCAGTACTTC	CATSVQGSLGEETQYF
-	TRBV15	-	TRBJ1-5	TGTGCCACCAGCAGAGTTACGGATCAGCCCCAGCATTTT	CATSRVTDQPQHF
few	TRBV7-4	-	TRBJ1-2	TGTGCCAGCAGCTTAGCGGCAGGGGCATACACCTTC	CASSLAAGAYTF
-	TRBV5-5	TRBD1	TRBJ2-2	TGTGCCAGCAGCTTCGGGACAGGGGTGACCGGGGAGCTGTTTTTT	CASSFGTGVTGELFF
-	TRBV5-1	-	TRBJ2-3	TGCGCCAGCAGCTTCAGGACACTCACAGATACGCAGTATTTT	CASSFRTLTDTQYF
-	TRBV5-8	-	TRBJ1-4	TGTGCCAGCAGCGGATCACAGGGAGGGAGTGAAAAACTGTTTTTT	CASSGSQGGSEKLFF
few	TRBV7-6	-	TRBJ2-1	TGTGCCAGCACCCTTGGAGTGGGGGGGCCAGGCGATGAGCAGTTCTTC	CASTLGVGGPGDEQFF
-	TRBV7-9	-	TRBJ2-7	TGTGCCAGCAGCTTGTCGGGGAACTCCTACGAGCAGTACTTC	CASSLSGNSYEQYF
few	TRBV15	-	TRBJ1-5	TGTGCCACCAGCAGAGATAGACAGAATAGCAATCAGCCCCAGCATTTT	CATSRDRQNSNQPQHF
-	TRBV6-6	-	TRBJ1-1	TGTGCCAGCAGTGGTATTGGTCTGAACACTGAAGCTTTCTTT	CASSGIGLNTEAFF
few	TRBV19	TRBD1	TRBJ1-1	TGTGCCAGTAGTACAGGACAGGGGGACATGAACACTGAAGCTTTCTTT	CASSTGQGDMNTEAFF
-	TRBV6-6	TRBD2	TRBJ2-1	TGTGCCAGCAGGAGACTAGCGGGGGGCCTTTACTACAATGAGCAGTTCTTC	CASRRLAGGLYYNEQFF
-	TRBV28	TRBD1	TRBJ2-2	TGTGCCAGCAGAGGGACAGGGGCCGGGGAGCTGTTTTTT	CASRGTGAGELFF
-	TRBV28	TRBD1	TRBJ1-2	TGTGCCAGCAGTTCCATAGGACAGGGGGCGTATGGCTACACCTTC	CASSSIGQGAYGYTF
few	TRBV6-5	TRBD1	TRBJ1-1	TGTGCCAGCAGTGACAGGGGAATCACTGAAGCTTTCTTT	CASSDRGITEAFF
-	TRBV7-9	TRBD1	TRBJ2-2	TGTGCCAGCAGCGACGGGGGACAGGGGGCCGGGGAGCTGTTTTTT	CASSDGGQGAGELFF
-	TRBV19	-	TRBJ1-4	TGTGCCAGTACCCCCCAAAGGGGCTCAAAGAGAAATGAAAAACTGTTTTTT	CASTPQRGSKRNEKLFF
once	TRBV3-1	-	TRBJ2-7	TGTGCCAACAGCCCTTTTTCCTACGAGCAGTACTTC	CANSPFSYEQYF
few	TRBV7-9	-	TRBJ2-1	TGTGCCAGCATATCCGCCAATGAGCAGTTCTTC	CASISANEQFF
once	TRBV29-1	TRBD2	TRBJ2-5	TGCAGCGTCTCCTCCCCGGGACTAGCGGGACGAGAAGAGACCCAGTACTTC	CSVSSPGLAGREETQYF
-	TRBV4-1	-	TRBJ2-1	TGCGCCAGCAGCCGAGGACCCGAGCAGGATGAGCAGTTCTTC	CASSRGPEQDEQFF
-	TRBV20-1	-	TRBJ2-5	TGCAGTGCTAGAGATACCCCTTCCTACCAAGAGACCCAGTACTTC	CSARDTPSYQETQYF
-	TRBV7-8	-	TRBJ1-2	TGTGCCAGCAGCTTAGCGTACAACTATGGCTACACCTTC	CASSLAYNYGYTF
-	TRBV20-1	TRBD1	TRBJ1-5	TGCAGTGCTCCCCCTCGGACAGGGGGCAGTCAGCCCCAGCATTTT	CSAPPRTGGSQPQHF
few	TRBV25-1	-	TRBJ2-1	TGTGCCAGCAGTGAATTACTGGGGACGAACAATGAGCAGTTCTTC	CASSELLGTNNEQFF
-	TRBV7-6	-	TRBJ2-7	TGTGCCAGCAGCTTAGACTCCTGGACAGCCTTTTTTCACTACGAGCAGTACTTC	CASSLDSWTAFFHYEQYF
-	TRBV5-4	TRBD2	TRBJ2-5	TGTGCCAGCAGCTTGAGTCCTAGCGGGGGGCACGAAGAGACCCAGTACTTC	CASSLSPSGGHEETQYF